This T cell receptor beta chain comes out of a study of blood T cell repertoires in COVID-19. The overall study: COVID-19 samples from acute and convalescent phases originated in the United States, Italy and Spain. PBMCs, B-cell-depleted T cells, or T cells provided the cDNA or gDNA that made up the material.

Germline V lookup: CDR1 MNHNS, CDR2 SASEGT. The CDR3 has 16 amino acids. Trimming cost V 4 bases and J 4 bases, with 19 bases left between them. Original methodology: Reference gene primers were amplified, and this amplification served to estimate nucleated cell counts. Generated by immunoSEQ multiplex PCR, the TCRdb table keeps only in-frame clones and is missing some. The V and J calls and the clone size are those of that table, but D and trimming were determined from the DNA. The data hold 250,000 to 300,000 clones, with approximately 85% observed a single time. The source material was peripheral blood. The V gene is TRBV6-1, the J gene TRBJ2-5; perhaps TRBD2 as D (6 bases). The clonotype originates from a woman between 65 and 79 years old with acute or convalescent COVID-19. The CDR3 loop is CASSARLGAGGETQYF. CDR3 DNA: TGTGCCAGCAGTGCGCGACTCGGGGCCGGGGGAGAGACCCAGTACTTC.